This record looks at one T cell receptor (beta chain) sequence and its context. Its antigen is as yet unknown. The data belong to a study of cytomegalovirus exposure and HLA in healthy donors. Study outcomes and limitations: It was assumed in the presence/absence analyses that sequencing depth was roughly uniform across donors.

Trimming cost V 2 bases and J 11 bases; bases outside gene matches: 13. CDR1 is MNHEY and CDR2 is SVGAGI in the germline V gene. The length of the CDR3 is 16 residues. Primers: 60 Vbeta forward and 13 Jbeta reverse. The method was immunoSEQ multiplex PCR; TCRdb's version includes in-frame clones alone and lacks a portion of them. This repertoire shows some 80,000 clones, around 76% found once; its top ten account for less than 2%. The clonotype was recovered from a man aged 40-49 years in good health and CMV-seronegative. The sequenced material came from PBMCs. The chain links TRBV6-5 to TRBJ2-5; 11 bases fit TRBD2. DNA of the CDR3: TGTGCCAGCAGTTACGGTAGGGTAGCGGGAGGGCCACAGCAGTACTTC. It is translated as CASSYGRVAGGPQQYF.